Listed below are T cell receptor beta chains from one sample, sequenced in a study of blood T cells in healthy people across ages. TCRdb itself ran the 5' RACE reads through MiXCR, one entry per CDR3 protein. The sample has about 640,000 distinct CDR3 sequences, approximately 30% seen once. Material: blood. The receptors shown here come from a woman of 80 years or more in good health. Both conserved end residues are part of each CDR3. D genes are given only for firm matches. Where a row states a size, it is once, few, many or the class of an expanded clone; other rows omit it.

clone_size	v_call	j_call	d_call	cdr3_nt	cdr3_aa
few	TRBV3-1	TRBJ1-1	-	TGTGCCAGCAGGAACCTTAACACTGAAGCTTTCTTT	CASRNLNTEAFF
-	TRBV27	TRBJ2-4	-	TGTGCCAGCAAGGGTGGAGGGGACGTGGACATTCAGTACTTC	CASKGGGDVDIQYF
-	TRBV12-3/TRBV12-4	TRBJ1-2	TRBD1	TGTGCCAGCAGACCTACAGGGGCGCGCGGCTACACCTTC	CASRPTGARGYTF
many	TRBV6-2/TRBV6-3	TRBJ2-7	TRBD1	TGTGCCAGCAGTTACTCGGTTGGGACAGGGGCGTACTACGAGCAGTACTTC	CASSYSVGTGAYYEQYF
-	TRBV29-1	TRBJ2-1	TRBD1	TGCAGCACCGGGACAGGGGACAATGAGCAGTTCTTC	CSTGTGDNEQFF
few	TRBV6-5	TRBJ1-5	-	TGTGCCAGCAGTTACTCCGGGGCAGCAAATCAGCCCCAGCATTTT	CASSYSGAANQPQHF
many	TRBV7-6	TRBJ2-3	TRBD1	TGTGCCAGCAGCTTGGGACAGGCCTCTAGCACAGATACGCAGTATTTT	CASSLGQASSTDTQYF
-	TRBV7-2	TRBJ2-3	TRBD2	TGTGCCAGCAGCTTAGATGGGCGGGGGGGGGCAGACACGCAGTATTTT	CASSLDGRGGADTQYF
many	TRBV15	TRBJ2-6	-	TGTGCCACCAGCGCCGCAGGGACGGTGAGGGACTCTGGGGCCAACGTCCTGACTTTC	CATSAAGTVRDSGANVLTF
many	TRBV20-1	TRBJ2-7	TRBD2	TGCAGTGCCGACGGGACTAGCGGGGAGAGGTTTTCCTACGAGCAGTACTTC	CSADGTSGERFSYEQYF
many	TRBV27	TRBJ2-1	TRBD2	TGTGCCAGCAGGCTCGGGGGGAGCTCCTACAATGAGCAGTTCTTC	CASRLGGSSYNEQFF
many	TRBV7-2	TRBJ2-7	TRBD1	TGTGCCAGCAGCTTAGCGCCCGGGACAGGGGGAAACGAGCAGTACTTC	CASSLAPGTGGNEQYF
many	TRBV7-2	TRBJ2-5	-	TGTGCCAGCCACGGGGGTGGGGGGGGCCTCCAAGAGACCCAGTACTTC	CASHGGGGGLQETQYF
-	TRBV6-1	TRBJ1-2	-	TGTGCCAGCAGTGATAGGCAGTATGGCTACACCTTC	CASSDRQYGYTF
many	TRBV5-1	TRBJ1-2	-	TGCGCCAGCAGCCGTTCTTTGGACCGGGGAAGAGGCTACACCTTC	CASSRSLDRGRGYTF
-	TRBV20-1	TRBJ1-3	-	TGCAGTGCTGCACCGACAGGCTCTGGAAACGCCATATATTTT	CSAAPTGSGNAIYF
many	TRBV7-9	TRBJ1-2	TRBD1	TGTGCCAGCAGCCTCAACAGGGGGCGCGACTATGGCTACACCTTC	CASSLNRGRDYGYTF
-	TRBV6-5	TRBJ2-5	TRBD2	TGTGCCAGCAGTTACTCGCCTAGCGGGGGTTCGGAGACCCAGTACTTC	CASSYSPSGGSETQYF
many	TRBV27	TRBJ1-4	TRBD1	TGTGCCAGCAGTAGACGGTGGGACAGTAATGAAAAACTGTTTTTT	CASSRRWDSNEKLFF
-	TRBV7-2	TRBJ1-1	TRBD1	TGTGTCAGCCGGCCGGGACAGGGAAGTACTGAAGCTTTCTTT	CVSRPGQGSTEAFF
-	TRBV20-1	TRBJ2-2	-	TGCAGTGCTGTTAGGGGGGGGAACACCGGGGAGCTGTTTTTT	CSAVRGGNTGELFF
-	TRBV9	TRBJ2-2	TRBD2	TGTGCCAGCAGCGTAAGCCTAGCGGACACCGGGGAGCTGTTTTTT	CASSVSLADTGELFF
many	TRBV18	TRBJ2-7	-	TGTGCCAGCTCACGGACGGACTACGAGCAGTACTTC	CASSRTDYEQYF
-	TRBV2	TRBJ1-1	TRBD1	TGTGCCAGCACGACAGAGGGGGCGAACACTGAAGCTTTCTTT	CASTTEGANTEAFF
few	TRBV3-1	TRBJ2-3	-	TGTGCCAGCAGCCTAAGACGGCGAGATACGCAGTATTTT	CASSLRRRDTQYF
-	TRBV3-1	TRBJ2-1	TRBD2	TGTGCCAGCAGCCAAGCCGGACTAGCGAGGGAGCAGTTCTTC	CASSQAGLAREQFF
-	TRBV3-1	TRBJ2-5	-	TGTGCCAGCAGCCAAGAGCTGAGGACAGCCAATGAGCAGTACTTC	CASSQELRTANEQYF
-	TRBV27	TRBJ2-7	-	TGTGCCAGCAGTTACAACGGGCAAGCGCTCGAGCAGTACTTC	CASSYNGQALEQYF
-	TRBV10-3	TRBJ2-7	TRBD1	TGTGCCATCAGTGGGCGGGACAGGGACAATGAGCAGTACTTC	CAISGRDRDNEQYF
-	TRBV6-5	TRBJ1-1	-	TGTGCCAGCAGTTCCCCCCGGAGGGGCGCAAACACTGAAGCTTTCTTT	CASSSPRRGANTEAFF
once	TRBV10-3	TRBJ1-1	TRBD1	TGTGCCATCAGTGAGCCCGGACAGGGGCGCACTGAAGCTTTCTTT	CAISEPGQGRTEAFF
few	TRBV7-9	TRBJ1-3	-	TGTGCCAGCAGCTCCAGGGAGTCTGGAAACACCATATATTTT	CASSSRESGNTIYF
-	TRBV5-1	TRBJ1-1	-	TGCGCCAGCAGCGCGGGCGGGGGAAATCTCGAAGCTTTCTTT	CASSAGGGNLEAFF
-	TRBV5-1	TRBJ2-5	-	TGCGCCAGCACGGAACAAGCTGGGGGGGCCGGAGAGACCCAGTACTTC	CASTEQAGGAGETQYF
few	TRBV6-5	TRBJ1-1	-	TGTGCCAGCAGGCACATCGCCGGGTCCCCTGGGACTGAAGCTTTCTTT	CASRHIAGSPGTEAFF
-	TRBV28	TRBJ1-2	TRBD1	TGTGCCAGCAGTCGCGGATCCAGGGGGCGCGTTGGCTACACCTTC	CASSRGSRGRVGYTF
many	TRBV20-1	TRBJ1-2	TRBD1	TGCAGTGCTAGAGAAGGTAGCCTCGGACAGGGGGTGTACTATGGCTACACCTTC	CSAREGSLGQGVYYGYTF
many	TRBV5-1	TRBJ2-1	TRBD2	TGCGCCAGCAGCTTCCTGGGACTAGCGGGGGGGAATGAGCAGTTCTTC	CASSFLGLAGGNEQFF
few	TRBV20-1	TRBJ2-5	-	TGCAGTGCTAGGCACAGGGTAGCCCAAGAGACCCAGTACTTC	CSARHRVAQETQYF
-	TRBV5-1	TRBJ1-1	-	TGCGCCAGCAGCTTGGCCTCCGGCACTGAAGCTTTCTTT	CASSLASGTEAFF
-	TRBV20-1	TRBJ1-5	-	TGCAGTGCTGGCGACGGGGTTAATCAGCCCCAGCATTTT	CSAGDGVNQPQHF
many	TRBV6-5	TRBJ2-3	TRBD2	TGTGCCAGCAGACGTAGCGGGGGCGGAGATACGCAGTATTTT	CASRRSGGGDTQYF
-	TRBV13	TRBJ2-5	TRBD1	TGTGCCGGCAGCCCTCACAGGGGTACGGAGCGGTACTTC	CAGSPHRGTERYF
-	TRBV3-1	TRBJ1-3	-	TGTGCCAGCAGCCAATTCGGGGCGGGTGTCGCTGGAAACACCATATATTTT	CASSQFGAGVAGNTIYF
many	TRBV6-5	TRBJ2-5	TRBD1	TGTGCCAGCAGTCGCCGGCTCACAGGGGTGCAGAAGACCCAGTACTTC	CASSRRLTGVQKTQYF
-	TRBV25-1	TRBJ2-7	-	TGTGCCAGCAGCGTAGGGCCGGGGACATACGAGCAGTACTTC	CASSVGPGTYEQYF
many	TRBV3-1	TRBJ2-5	-	TGTGCCAGCAGCCGAGGAGAGCTAGAGACCCAGTACTTC	CASSRGELETQYF
-	TRBV28	TRBJ1-4	-	TGTGCCAGCAGTTCCGGAGGGGCTAATGAAAAACTGTTTTTT	CASSSGGANEKLFF
many	TRBV30	TRBJ1-6	-	TGTGCCTTACGGGACCTCGAGAATTCACCCCTCCACTTT	CALRDLENSPLHF
many	TRBV5-1	TRBJ2-3	-	TGCGCCAGCACCATTGGGGGGGCTCGTAGCACAGATACGCAGTATTTT	CASTIGGARSTDTQYF
-	TRBV28	TRBJ1-5	TRBD1	TGTGCCAGCAGTGGGGCAGGGGGCACCCATCAGCCCCAGCATTTT	CASSGAGGTHQPQHF
many	TRBV6-1	TRBJ2-3	TRBD2	TGTGCCAGCCCAGGGATAGCGGGCGGCACAGATACGCAGTATTTT	CASPGIAGGTDTQYF
-	TRBV5-1	TRBJ2-2	-	TGCGCCAGCAGCTTGGACGGAGCGAACACCGGGGAGCTGTTTTTT	CASSLDGANTGELFF
many	TRBV6-1	TRBJ2-1	TRBD2	TGTGCCAGCAGAAAAGCGGGGGTTTACAATGAGCAGTTCTTC	CASRKAGVYNEQFF
few	TRBV5-1	TRBJ2-2	TRBD2	TGCGCCAGCAGCTCAACCGGGACTAGCACCGGGGAGCTGTTTTTT	CASSSTGTSTGELFF
many	TRBV10-2	TRBJ1-1	-	TGCGCCAGCAGTGAGAGGACCCTGAACACTGAAGCTTTCTTT	CASSERTLNTEAFF